This T cell receptor (beta chain) comes out of a study of blood T cell repertoires in COVID-19. Using immunoSEQ multiplex PCR, the repertoire was profiled, and TCRdb retains in-frame clones only, with some absent. The profile shows over 10,000 clones, approximately 79% of them singletons. V lost 7 bases, J lost 4 bases, and 13 bases lay in between. Germline CDR1 reads MNHEY; CDR2 reads SVGAGI. This CDR3 is built from 13 residues. The sequence came from a human donor in a cohort sampled during active COVID-19. Sequences were obtained from peripheral blood. The chain links TRBV6-5 to TRBJ1-2; D possibly corresponds to TRBD1 (5 bases). The CDR3 DNA reads TGTGCCAGCACCAGAGACAGAATCTATGGCTACACCTTC. Amino acid sequence: CASTRDRIYGYTF.